The next 14 T cell receptor beta chains were all read from a single sample in a study of blood T cell repertoires in COVID-19. Data came from immunoSEQ multiplex PCR; TCRdb stores just in-frame clones and leaves some out. This sample yields more than 65,000 clones, of which about 90% are seen a single time; 8% to 10% belongs to the top ten. The material sequenced was peripheral blood. Receptors were obtained from a human donor in a cohort sampled during active COVID-19.

Only one count was recorded for this clone. The chain recombines TRBV28 with TRBJ1-4, with 7 bases that match TRBD1. The V gene end was trimmed by 8 bases and the J gene end by 1 base; junction bases not matched to a gene: 4. This CDR3 region has 14 residues. CDR1 is MDHEN and CDR2 is SYDVKM in the germline V gene. As DNA, the CDR3 is TGTGCCAGCGCAAACAGGGGAACTAATGAAAAACTGTTTTTT. Its protein product is CASANRGTNEKLFF.

The chain joins TRBV4-1 to TRBJ1-2; D is perhaps TRBD1 (5 bases). V was cut by 1 base and J by 3 bases, with 12 bases left in between. Germline CDR1 is MGHRA and CDR2 is YSYEKL. The CDR3 loop spans 15 amino acids. The CDR3 sequence: CASSQAPGEDYGYTF. The CDR3 nucleotides are TGCGCCAGCAGCCAAGCCCCGGGGGAAGACTATGGCTACACCTTC.

The chain uses TRBV7-3 and TRBJ2-7, with TRBD2 matching 7 bases. Looked up from germline, CDR1 is SGHTA and CDR2 is FQGTGA. After removal of 2 bases from V and 0 bases from J, the junction contained 4 bases not matched to a gene. CDR3 length: 15 residues. CDR3 in DNA: TGTGCCAGCAGCTTAGGGGAGGGTCCCTCCTACGAGCAGTACTTC. This translates into CASSLGEGPSYEQYF.

V is TRBV25-1 and J is TRBJ2-7, with 7 bases fitting TRBD1. The length of the CDR3 is 13 residues. The trim removed 2 bases at V and 2 bases at J, leaving 0 bases unmatched. Germline assignment: CDR1 MGHDK and CDR2 SYGVNS. DNA of the CDR3: TGTGCCAGCAGTGAACAGGGGGCCTACGAGCAGTACTTC. Its protein product is CASSEQGAYEQYF.

This clone was picked up one time. This chain uses TRBV5-4 with TRBJ1-1; the match to TRBD1 covers 12 bases. Germline V gene sequence: CDR1 SGHNT, CDR2 YYREEE (reference sequence). This CDR3 region has 16 residues. V gave up 4 bases and J gave up 8 bases; unmatched junction bases: 12. CDR3 residues: CASSPGTGGYLTEAFF. As DNA, the CDR3 is TGTGCCAGCAGCCCAGGGACAGGGGGCTACCTTACCGAAGCTTTCTTT.

The CDR3: CASSSTGGTEAFF. Written as DNA, the CDR3 is TGCGCCAGCAGCTCGACCGGAGGTACTGAAGCTTTCTTT. The chain carries TRBV5-1 and TRBJ1-1; D is unclear. The V gene's germline CDR1 is SGHRS and CDR2 YFSETQ. The CDR3 runs 13 residues. V was pared by 3 bases and J by 5 bases, with 11 bases between.

The CDR3 DNA follows: TGTGCCAGCAGTTTAGGGCCAGGGGGAAACTATGGCTACACCTTC. This sequence encodes CASSLGPGGNYGYTF. The V call is TRBV27, the J call TRBJ1-2, with TRBD1 matching over 7 bases. The germline V gene has CDR1 MNHEY and CDR2 SMNVEV (reference sequence). V lost 2 bases to trimming and J lost 2 bases; unmatched junction nucleotides: 5. This CDR3 is 15 amino acids long.

The chain couples TRBV7-2 to TRBJ2-5; 7 bases align to TRBD2. V was clipped by 5 bases and J by 4 bases; unmatched bases: 7. The CDR3 loop spans 14 amino acids. Germline V gene lookup returns CDR1 SGHTA and CDR2 FQGNSA. DNA for the CDR3: TGTGCCAGCAGCCCACGACTAGCTAGAGAGACCCAGTACTTC. This gives the protein CASSPRLARETQYF.

The gene calls are TRBV11-2 and TRBJ2-7; 7 bases line up with TRBD1. Trimming took 1 base from V and 6 from J; bases not matched to a gene: 9. Germline CDR1 reads SGHAT; CDR2 reads FQNNGV. There are 15 residues in the CDR3. CDR3: CASSLVWRGGGEQYF. DNA of the CDR3: TGTGCCAGCAGCTTAGTTTGGCGAGGGGGCGGCGAGCAGTACTTC.

The V gene is TRBV11-2, the J gene TRBJ1-1; D possibly corresponds to TRBD1 (6 bases). The CDR3 loop spans 19 amino acids. V lost 5 bases and J 1 base, leaving 26 bases between the germline ends. From germline, CDR1 is SGHAT and CDR2 FQNNGV. In DNA form, the CDR3 reads TGTGCCAGCAGCCGATTAGGCCCCAGACAGGTTGCTACGAACACTGAAGCTTTCTTT. Translating gives CASSRLGPRQVATNTEAFF.

The rearrangement links TRBV29-1 to TRBJ1-4; D not resolved. The length of the CDR3 is 14 residues. Germline CDR1 is SQVTM and CDR2 is ANQGSEA. With 7 bases removed from V and 6 bases from J, the gap between germline ends came to 18 bases. The CDR3: CSAGETGSYEKLFF. CDR3 in DNA: TGCAGCGCTGGCGAGACTGGGAGCTATGAAAAACTGTTTTTT.

This clone was recorded only once. This chain joins TRBV28 and TRBJ1-4, with 9 bases fitting TRBD1. The CDR3 is 14 residues long. Losses at the gene ends were 5 bases for V and 8 bases for J; bases not matched to a gene: 6. The germline gives CDR1 MDHEN, CDR2 SYDVKM. CDR3 region: CASSGQGSREKLFF. In nucleotides, the CDR3 is TGTGCCAGCAGTGGACAGGGGAGTAGAGAAAAACTGTTTTTT. The whole variable domain, filled in from reference TRBV28 and TRBJ1-4, reads DVKVTQSSRYLVKRTGEKVFLECVQDMDHENMFWYRQDPGLGLRLIYFSYDVKMKEKGDIPEGYSVSREKKERFSLILESASTNQTSMYLCASSGQGSREKLFFGSGTQLSVL.

The chain couples TRBV4-3 to TRBJ2-7, with D perhaps matching TRBD2 (6 bases). V lost 3 bases and J lost 2, with 14 bases in between. Germline V gene sequence: CDR1 LGHNA, CDR2 YSLEER. The CDR3 has 15 residues. The chain's CDR3 is CASSQGRWGAYEQYF. DNA of the CDR3: TGCGCCAGCAGCCAGGGCAGGTGGGGGGCCTACGAGCAGTACTTC.

This chain joins TRBV7-2 and TRBJ2-7, with 11 bases matching TRBD2. The length of the CDR3 is 14 residues. Germline V lookup: CDR1 SGHTA, CDR2 FQGNSA. V lost 5 bases and J lost 6; bases outside the gene matches: 6. The CDR3 DNA reads TGTGCCAGCAGCGCCGGGACTAGCGGCTCCGAGCAGTACTTC. Encoded protein: CASSAGTSGSEQYF.